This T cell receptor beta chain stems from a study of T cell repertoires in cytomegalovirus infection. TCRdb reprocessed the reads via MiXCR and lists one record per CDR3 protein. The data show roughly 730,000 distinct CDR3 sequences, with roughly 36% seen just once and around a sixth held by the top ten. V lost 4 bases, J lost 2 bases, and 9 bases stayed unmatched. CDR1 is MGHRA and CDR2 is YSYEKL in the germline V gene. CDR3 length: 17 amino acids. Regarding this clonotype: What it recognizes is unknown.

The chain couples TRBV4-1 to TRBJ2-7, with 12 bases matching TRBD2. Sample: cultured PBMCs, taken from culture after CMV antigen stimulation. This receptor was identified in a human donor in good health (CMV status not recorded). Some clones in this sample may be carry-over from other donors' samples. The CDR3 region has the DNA TGCGCCAGCAGCCGGTCCGGGACTAGCGGGTCGGCCTACGAGCAGTACTTC. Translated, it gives CASSRSGTSGSAYEQYF.